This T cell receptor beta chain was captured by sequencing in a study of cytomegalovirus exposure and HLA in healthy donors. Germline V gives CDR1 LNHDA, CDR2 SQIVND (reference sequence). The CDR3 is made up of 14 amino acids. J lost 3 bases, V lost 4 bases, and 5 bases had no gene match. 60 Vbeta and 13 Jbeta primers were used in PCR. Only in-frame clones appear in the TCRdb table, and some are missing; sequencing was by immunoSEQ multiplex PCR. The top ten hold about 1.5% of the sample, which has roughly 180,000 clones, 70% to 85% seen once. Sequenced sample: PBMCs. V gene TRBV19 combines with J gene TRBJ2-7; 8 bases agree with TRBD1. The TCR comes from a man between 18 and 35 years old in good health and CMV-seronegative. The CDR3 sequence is CASSRSGQDYEQYF. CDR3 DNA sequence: TGTGCCAGTAGTAGATCGGGACAGGACTACGAGCAGTACTTC.